These 7 T cell receptor beta chains were sequenced from one sample in a study of blood T cell repertoires in COVID-19. The table came from immunoSEQ multiplex PCR; TCRdb's copy has only in-frame clones and leaves some out. This table holds fewer than 200,000 clones, 80% to 90% found once. Input material: PBMCs or T cells enriched from blood (not recorded which). These receptors were obtained from a woman aged 50 to 60 in a cohort exposed to, infected with or recovered from COVID-19 (not recorded which).

The CDR3 spells CASSRGLAVYGYTF. CDR3 sequence (DNA): TGTGCCAGCAGTAGAGGGTTGGCAGTTTATGGCTACACCTTC. The genes are TRBV6-2 or TRBV6-3 and TRBJ1-2, with D hard to call. V shed 5 bases and J shed 5 bases, with 15 bases lying between them. This CDR3 has 14 amino acids. Germline V gene sequence: CDR1 MNHEY, CDR2 SVGEGT.

This clone was recorded only once. The rearrangement links TRBV7-9 to TRBJ2-7; D possibly corresponds to TRBD2 (7 bases). Deletions cut 5 bases from V and 7 bases from J, with 15 bases between. Per the germline V gene, CDR1 is SEHNR and CDR2 is FQNEAQ (reference sequence). The CDR3 is made up of 13 amino acids. This chain's CDR3 is CASSPPGGREQYF. Written as DNA, the CDR3 is TGTGCCAGCAGCCCACCGGGGGGCCGGGAGCAGTACTTC.

V usage is TRBV7-9 and J usage is TRBJ2-5; D call uncertain. Germline V gene lookup returns CDR1 SEHNR and CDR2 FQNEAQ (reference sequence). The V and J ends lost 2 bases and 5 bases respectively, with 18 bases between them. This CDR3 has 16 residues. The CDR3 protein is CASSLLDRDLGETQYF. DNA for the CDR3: TGTGCCAGCAGCTTACTAGACCGCGACCTAGGCGAGACCCAGTACTTC.

The J gene is TRBJ2-1, the V gene TRBV29-1; D remains ambiguous. The germline V gene encodes CDR1 SQVTM and CDR2 ANQGSEA. Deletions cut 4 bases from V and 5 bases from J, with 6 bases between. This CDR3 region has 11 residues. The CDR3 loop reads CSVGADNEQFF. The DNA of the CDR3 is TGCAGCGTTGGGGCTGACAATGAGCAGTTCTTC.

The chain combines TRBV5-1 with TRBJ2-1; D gene unclear. Between the trimmed V and J ends, which lost 0 bases and 7 bases, there was a span of 11 bases. Germline V gene sequence: CDR1 SGHRS, CDR2 YFSETQ. The CDR3 contains 14 residues. CDR3 nucleotides: TGCGCCAGCAGCTTGGAAGCCTCTGGTAATGAGCAGTTCTTC. Its translation: CASSLEASGNEQFF.

This CDR3 is CASSQSGKTAFNEQFF. For the CDR3, the DNA is TGTGCCAGCAGCCAGAGCGGGAAAACCGCATTCAATGAGCAGTTCTTC. The chain employs TRBV11-3 and TRBJ2-1, with 7 bases fitting TRBD2. Germline V gene lookup returns CDR1 SGHNT and CDR2 YENEEA. The CDR3 is made up of 16 amino acids. The V segment lost 5 bases and the J segment 6 bases; nucleotides outside the gene matches: 13. Full variable domain (rest looked up from reference TRBV11-3 and TRBJ2-1): EAGVVQSPRYKIIEKKQPVAFWCNPISGHNTLYWYLQNLGQGPELLIRYENEEAVDDSQLPKDRFSAERLKGVDSTLKIQPAELGDSAVYLCASSQSGKTAFNEQFFGPGTRLTVL.

This chain uses TRBV3-1 (or the pseudogene TRBV3-2) with TRBJ1-5, with 8 bases lining up with TRBD1. Germline CDR1 LGHDT, CDR2 YNNKEL (reference sequence). The CDR3 is made up of 15 amino acids. The trim removed 4 bases at V and 6 bases at J, leaving 8 bases unmatched. CDR3 DNA sequence: TGTGCCAGCAGCCTAGGGGGCGACAGGGGTCAGCCCCAGCATTTT. It translates to CASSLGGDRGQPQHF.